A single sample is the source of the 14 T cell receptor beta chains below, sequenced in a study of cytomegalovirus exposure and HLA in healthy donors. Only in-frame clones appear in the TCRdb table, and some are missing; sequencing was by immunoSEQ multiplex PCR. The sample contains about 150,000 clones, approximately 91% of which appear only once. The source material was PBMCs. The receptors were sampled from a man younger than 35 in good health and CMV-seronegative.

The rearrangement joins TRBV5-5 to TRBJ1-2; 10 bases are shared with TRBD1. The trim removed 4 bases at V and 8 bases at J, leaving 8 bases unmatched. The CDR3 length is 14 residues. CDR1 is SGHKS, CDR2 YYEKEE, per germline (reference sequence). The chain's CDR3 is CASSPGTGVEGYTF. The DNA for the CDR3 is TGTGCCAGCAGCCCGGGGACAGGGGTTGAGGGCTACACCTTC.

The chain is built from TRBV7-3 and TRBJ2-1; 16 bases align to TRBD2. J lost 2 bases, V lost 4 bases, and 2 bases had no gene match. Germline assignment: CDR1 SGHTA and CDR2 FQGTGA. The CDR3 is 17 amino acids. The CDR3 coding sequence is TGTGCCAGCAGCTCCGGGACTAGCGGGGGGGCCTACAATGAGCAGTTCTTC. Its protein product is CASSSGTSGGAYNEQFF.

J is TRBJ2-4 and V is TRBV7-9; 12 bases align to TRBD1. The J segment lost 2 bases and the V segment lost 3 bases, leaving 8 bases of the junction unmatched. The germline V gene has CDR1 SEHNR and CDR2 FQNEAQ (reference sequence). CDR3 length: 18 residues. CDR3 amino acids: CASSFRDRGRESKNIQYF. The CDR3 DNA reads as TGTGCCAGCAGCTTCCGGGACAGGGGGCGCGAATCCAAAAACATTCAGTACTTC.

The CDR3 DNA reads as TGTGCCAGCAGTTTACACAGACCTTCAAATTATTCCGGCTACACCTTC. Encoded protein: CASSLHRPSNYSGYTF. V usage is TRBV27 and J usage is TRBJ1-2; unclear D gene. The CDR3 is 16 amino acids. Trimming left V 2 bases short and J 8 bases short, with 21 bases between. The germline CDR1 and CDR2 sequences are MNHEY and SMNVEV (reference sequence).

The chain couples TRBV5-6 to TRBJ1-2, with 8 bases identical to TRBD1. The CDR3 consists of 16 residues. Germline assignment: CDR1 SGHDT and CDR2 YYEEEE. V shed 2 bases, J shed 4 bases, and the junction held 10 bases outside the gene matches. The CDR3 here is CASSFLGQGQVYGYTF. The CDR3 region has the DNA TGTGCCAGCAGCTTCCTAGGCCAGGGACAGGTCTATGGCTACACCTTC. The full variable domain, in which reference TRBV5-6 and TRBJ1-2 provide the parts outside the CDR3, is DAGVTQSPTHLIKTRGQQVTLRCSPKSGHDTVSWYQQALGQGPQFIFQYYEEEERQRGNFPDRFSGHQFPNYSSELNVNALLLGDSALYLCASSFLGQGQVYGYTFGSGTRLTVV.

The chain recombines TRBV7-8 with TRBJ2-3; 13 nucleotides match TRBD2. J was trimmed by 0 bases and V by 5 bases; bases with no gene match: 5. The CDR3 contains 17 residues. Germline V gives CDR1 SGHVS, CDR2 FQNEAQ. CDR3 sequence reads: CASSGGLAGASTDTQYF. CDR3 DNA: TGTGCCAGCAGCGGAGGACTAGCGGGGGCCAGCACAGATACGCAGTATTTT. The full variable domain, rest sourced from reference TRBV7-8 and TRBJ2-3, is GAGVSQSPRYKVAKRGQDVALRCDPISGHVSLFWYQQALGQGPEFLTYFQNEAQLDKSGLPSDRFFAERPEGSVSTLKIQRTQQEDSAVYLCASSGGLAGASTDTQYFGPGTRLTVL.

This chain links TRBV10-3 with TRBJ2-7; D uncertain. Trimming stripped 3 bases from V and 12 bases from J, with 15 bases between. Germline V CDR1 and CDR2: ENHRY, SYGVKD. This CDR3 is built from 12 residues. CDR3 sequence: CAISDGTERLYV. The CDR3 nucleotides are TGTGCCATCAGTGACGGCACAGAGAGATTGTACGTC.

The V and J genes are TRBV19 and TRBJ1-1; the match to TRBD1 covers 8 bases. This CDR3 spans 16 amino acids. Germline V gene sequence: CDR1 LNHDA, CDR2 SQIVND (reference sequence). The V segment lost 5 bases and the J segment 1 base; nucleotides outside the gene matches: 9. DNA of the CDR3: TGTGCCAGTAGTCCCCGGACAGGGAGGCGGAACACTGAAGCTTTCTTT. Its protein is CASSPRTGRRNTEAFF.

The CDR3 DNA reads as TGTGCCAGCAGTTACTCCAGAAACATTCAGTACTTC. This translates into CASSYSRNIQYF. The V gene is TRBV6-6, the J gene TRBJ2-4; D is undetermined. Trimming pared 0 bases from V and 6 bases from J, leaving 3 bases between. CDR1 is MNHNY, CDR2 SVGAGI, per germline (reference sequence). The CDR3 totals 12 residues.

A note on this clone: Compared with germline, one end of the junction differs, possibly owing to a read error. This chain joins TRBV19 and TRBJ2-1; D is unclear. The CDR3 contains 15 residues. Germline CDR1 is LNHDA and CDR2 is SQIVND (reference sequence). The CDR3 loop is CASSIAESSNNEQFF. The CDR3 bases are TGTGCCAGTAGTATAGCTGAGAGCTCCAACAATGAGCAGTTCTTC.

This sequence joins TRBV29-1 and TRBJ1-4; weak D call: TRBD1 (5 bases). V was clipped by 4 bases and J by 7 bases, with 19 bases between them. The CDR3 sequence is 15 residues long. Germline CDR1 is SQVTM and CDR2 is ANQGSEA. CDR3 coding DNA: TGCAGCGTTGTCAGTTTCCAGGGCGGGAGTGAAAAACTGTTTTTT. It encodes CSVVSFQGGSEKLFF. The full variable domain, completed using reference TRBV29-1 and TRBJ1-4, is SAVISQKPSRDICQRGTSLTIQCQVDSQVTMMFWYRQQPGQSLTLIATANQGSEATYESGFVIDKFPISRPNLTFSTLTVSNMSPEDSSIYLCSVVSFQGGSEKLFFGSGTQLSVL.

V and J are TRBV27 and TRBJ1-5; possibly TRBD1 for D (5 bases). V was pared by 6 bases and J by 3 bases, with 15 bases between. In germline, CDR1 is MNHEY, CDR2 SMNVEV (reference sequence). This CDR3 has 15 amino acids. CDR3 nucleotide sequence: TGTGCCAGCAGCTCAGCGAAGGGGTACAATCAGCCCCAGCATTTT. It encodes CASSSAKGYNQPQHF.

V usage is TRBV7-6 and J usage is TRBJ1-4, with D perhaps TRBD1 (6 bases). The CDR3 is made up of 16 amino acids. CDR1 is SGHVS and CDR2 is FNYEAQ in the germline V gene. Trimming pared 1 base from V and 4 bases from J, leaving 13 bases between. The CDR3 DNA reads TGTGCCAGCAGCTTAGAGTTGCCAGGGGTTAATGAAAAACTGTTTTTT. Translation gives CASSLELPGVNEKLFF.

The V gene is TRBV29-1, the J gene TRBJ2-3; 10 bases are shared with TRBD1. V lost 5 bases, J lost 5 bases, and 4 bases stayed unmatched. Germline V gene data show CDR1 as SQVTM and CDR2 as ANQGSEA. This CDR3 is built from 13 residues. The CDR3 DNA reads as TGCAGCGTTTCGACAGGGGGCGAAGATACGCAGTATTTT. This sequence encodes CSVSTGGEDTQYF.